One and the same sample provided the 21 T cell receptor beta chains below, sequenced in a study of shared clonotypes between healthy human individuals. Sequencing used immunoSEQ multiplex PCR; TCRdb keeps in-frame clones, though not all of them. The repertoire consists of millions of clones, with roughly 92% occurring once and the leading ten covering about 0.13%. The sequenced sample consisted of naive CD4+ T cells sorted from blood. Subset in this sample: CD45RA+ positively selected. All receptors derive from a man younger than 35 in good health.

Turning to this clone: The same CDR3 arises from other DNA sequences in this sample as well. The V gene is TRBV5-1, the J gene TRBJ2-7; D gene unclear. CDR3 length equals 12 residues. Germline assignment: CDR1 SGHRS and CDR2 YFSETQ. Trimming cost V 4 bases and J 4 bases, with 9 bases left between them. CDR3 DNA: TGCGCCAGCAGCCCCACCTCTTACGAGCAGTACTTC. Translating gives CASSPTSYEQYF.

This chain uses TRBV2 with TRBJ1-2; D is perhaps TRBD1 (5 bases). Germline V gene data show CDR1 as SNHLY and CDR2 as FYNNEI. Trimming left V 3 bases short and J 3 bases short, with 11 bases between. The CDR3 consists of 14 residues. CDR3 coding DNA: TGTGCCAGCAGTGAGCAGGGAGGGGACTATGGCTACACCTTC. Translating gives CASSEQGGDYGYTF.

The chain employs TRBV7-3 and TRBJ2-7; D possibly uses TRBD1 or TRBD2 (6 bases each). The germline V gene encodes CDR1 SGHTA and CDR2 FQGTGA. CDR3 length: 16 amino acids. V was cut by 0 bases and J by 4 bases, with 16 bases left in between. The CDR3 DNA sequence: TGTGCCAGCAGCTTAACAGGGGGGTCTCGCCTTTACGAGCAGTACTTC. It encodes CASSLTGGSRLYEQYF.

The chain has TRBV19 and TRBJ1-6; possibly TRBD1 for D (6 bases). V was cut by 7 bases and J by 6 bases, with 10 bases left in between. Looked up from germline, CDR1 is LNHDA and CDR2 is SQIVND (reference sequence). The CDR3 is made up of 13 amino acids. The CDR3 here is CASMAGVNSPLHF. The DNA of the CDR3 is TGTGCCAGTATGGCAGGGGTTAATTCACCCCTCCACTTT.

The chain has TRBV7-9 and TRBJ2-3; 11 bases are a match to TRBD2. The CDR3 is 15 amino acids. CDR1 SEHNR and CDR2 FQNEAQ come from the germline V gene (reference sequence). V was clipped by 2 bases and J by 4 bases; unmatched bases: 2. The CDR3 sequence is CASSLTSGRADTQYF. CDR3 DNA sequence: TGTGCCAGCAGCTTAACTAGCGGGAGAGCAGATACGCAGTATTTT. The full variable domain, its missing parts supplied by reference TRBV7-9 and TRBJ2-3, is DTGVSQNPRHKITKRGQNVTFRCDPISEHNRLYWYRQTLGQGPEFLTYFQNEAQLEKSRLLSDRFSAERPKGSFSTLEIQRTEQGDSAMYLCASSLTSGRADTQYFGPGTRLTVL.

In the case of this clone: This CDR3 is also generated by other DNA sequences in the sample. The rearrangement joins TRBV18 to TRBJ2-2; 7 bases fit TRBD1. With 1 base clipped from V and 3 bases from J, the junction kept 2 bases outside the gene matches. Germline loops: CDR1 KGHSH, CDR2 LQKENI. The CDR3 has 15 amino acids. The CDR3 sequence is CASSPRQGDTGELFF. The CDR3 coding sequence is TGTGCCAGCTCACCACGCCAGGGGGACACCGGGGAGCTGTTTTTT. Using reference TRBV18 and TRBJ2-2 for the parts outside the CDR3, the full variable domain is NAGVMQNPRHLVRRRGQEARLRCSPMKGHSHVYWYRQLPEEGLKFMVYLQKENIIDESGMPKERFSAEFPKEGPSILRIQQVVRGDSAAYFCASSPRQGDTGELFFGEGSRLTVL.

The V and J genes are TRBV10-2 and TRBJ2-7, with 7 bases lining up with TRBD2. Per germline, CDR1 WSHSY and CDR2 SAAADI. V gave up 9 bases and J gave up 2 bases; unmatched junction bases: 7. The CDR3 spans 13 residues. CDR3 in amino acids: CASGNGTTYEQYF. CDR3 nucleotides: TGCGCCAGTGGGAACGGGACTACCTACGAGCAGTACTTC.

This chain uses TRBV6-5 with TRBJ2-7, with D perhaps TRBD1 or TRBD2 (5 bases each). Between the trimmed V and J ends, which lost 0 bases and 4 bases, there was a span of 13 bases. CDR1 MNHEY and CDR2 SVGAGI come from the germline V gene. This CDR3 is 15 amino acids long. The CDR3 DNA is TGTGCCAGCAGTTACTCGAGCAGGGAGATTTACGAGCAGTACTTC. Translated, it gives CASSYSSREIYEQYF.

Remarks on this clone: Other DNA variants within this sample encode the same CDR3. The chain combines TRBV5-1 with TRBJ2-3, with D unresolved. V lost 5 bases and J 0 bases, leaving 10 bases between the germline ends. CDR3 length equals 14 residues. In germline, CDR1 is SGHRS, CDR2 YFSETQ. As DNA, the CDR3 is TGCGCCAGCAGTGGCGGAAGGAGCACAGATACGCAGTATTTT. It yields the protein CASSGGRSTDTQYF.

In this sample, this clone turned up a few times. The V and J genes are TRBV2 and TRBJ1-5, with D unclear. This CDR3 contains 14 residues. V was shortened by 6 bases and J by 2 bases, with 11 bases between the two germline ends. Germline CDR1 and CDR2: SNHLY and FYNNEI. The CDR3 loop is CASSPGLGNQPQHF. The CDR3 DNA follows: TGTGCCAGCAGCCCGGGATTAGGCAATCAGCCCCAGCATTTT. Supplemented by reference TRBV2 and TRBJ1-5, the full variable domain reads EPEVTQTPSHQVTQMGQEVILRCVPISNHLYFYWYRQILGQKVEFLVSFYNNEISEKSEIFDDQFSVERPDGSNFTLKIRSTKLEDSAMYFCASSPGLGNQPQHFGDGTRLSIL.

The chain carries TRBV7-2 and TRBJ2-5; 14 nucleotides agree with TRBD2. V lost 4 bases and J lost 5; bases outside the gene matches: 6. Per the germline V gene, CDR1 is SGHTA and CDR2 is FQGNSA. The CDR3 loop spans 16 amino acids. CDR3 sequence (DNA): TGTGCCAGCAGCTGGGGGACTAGCGGGGGCAGGGAGACCCAGTACTTC. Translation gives CASSWGTSGGRETQYF.

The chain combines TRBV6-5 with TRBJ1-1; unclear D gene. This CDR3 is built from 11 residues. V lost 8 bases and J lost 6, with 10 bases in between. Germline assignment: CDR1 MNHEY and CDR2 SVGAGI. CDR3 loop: CASFWGAEAFF. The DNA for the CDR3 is TGTGCCAGCTTCTGGGGAGCTGAAGCTTTCTTT.

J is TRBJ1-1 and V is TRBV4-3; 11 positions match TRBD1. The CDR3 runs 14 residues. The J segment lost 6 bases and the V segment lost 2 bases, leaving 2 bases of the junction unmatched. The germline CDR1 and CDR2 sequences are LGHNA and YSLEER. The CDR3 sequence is CASSQPGQGAEAFF. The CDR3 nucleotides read TGCGCCAGCAGCCAACCGGGACAGGGGGCTGAAGCTTTCTTT.

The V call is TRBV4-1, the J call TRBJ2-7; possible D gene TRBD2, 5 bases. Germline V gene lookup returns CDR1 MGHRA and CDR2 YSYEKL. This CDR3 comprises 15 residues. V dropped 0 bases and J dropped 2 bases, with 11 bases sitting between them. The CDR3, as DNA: TGCGCCAGCAGCCAAGAGAGCGGCCTCGCCTACGAGCAGTACTTC. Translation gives CASSQESGLAYEQYF.

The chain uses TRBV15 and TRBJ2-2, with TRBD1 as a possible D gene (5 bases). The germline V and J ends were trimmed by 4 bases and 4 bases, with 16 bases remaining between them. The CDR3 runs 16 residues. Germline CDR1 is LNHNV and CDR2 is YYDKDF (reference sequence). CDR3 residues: CATSIRVGLSTGELFF. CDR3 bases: TGTGCCACCAGCATACGAGTGGGGCTGAGCACCGGGGAGCTGTTTTTT.

The CDR3 nucleotides read TGCGCCACCTCGGGAGGGCCGGGAGAGACCCAGTACTTC. The encoded protein is CATSGGPGETQYF. J is TRBJ2-5 and V is TRBV5-1; TRBD2 matches 8 bases. The trim removed 9 bases at V and 4 bases at J, leaving 8 bases unmatched. The CDR3 sequence is 13 residues long. Germline CDR1 reads SGHRS; CDR2 reads YFSETQ.

The CDR3 spells CASSLRGPGDSNQPQHF. CDR3 in DNA: TGTGCCAGCAGCTTAAGAGGACCCGGAGACAGCAATCAGCCCCAGCATTTT. The V gene is TRBV7-2, the J gene TRBJ1-5; D ambiguous. V lost 2 bases, J lost 1 base, and 15 bases lay in between. CDR1 and CDR2 from the germline V gene are SGHTA and FQGNSA. CDR3 size: 17 residues.

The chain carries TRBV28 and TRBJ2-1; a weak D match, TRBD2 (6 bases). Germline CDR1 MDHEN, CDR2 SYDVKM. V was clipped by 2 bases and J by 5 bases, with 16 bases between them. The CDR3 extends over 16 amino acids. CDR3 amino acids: CASSLIAEVANNEQFF. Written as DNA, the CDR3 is TGTGCCAGCAGTTTAATAGCGGAGGTTGCAAACAATGAGCAGTTCTTC. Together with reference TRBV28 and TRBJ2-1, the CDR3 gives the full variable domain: DVKVTQSSRYLVKRTGEKVFLECVQDMDHENMFWYRQDPGLGLRLIYFSYDVKMKEKGDIPEGYSVSREKKERFSLILESASTNQTSMYLCASSLIAEVANNEQFFGPGTRLTVL.

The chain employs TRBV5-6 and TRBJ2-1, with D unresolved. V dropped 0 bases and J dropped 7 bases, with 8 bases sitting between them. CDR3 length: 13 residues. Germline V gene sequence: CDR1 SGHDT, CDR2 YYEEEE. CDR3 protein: CASSLGWANEQFF. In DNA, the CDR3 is TGTGCCAGCAGCTTGGGGTGGGCGAATGAGCAGTTCTTC.

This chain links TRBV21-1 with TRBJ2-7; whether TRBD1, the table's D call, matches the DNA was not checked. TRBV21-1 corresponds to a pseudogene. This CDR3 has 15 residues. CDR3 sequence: CASSKAGQGAYEQYF. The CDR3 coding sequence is TGTGCCAGCAGCAAAGCGGGACAGGGAGCCTACGAGCAGTACTTC.

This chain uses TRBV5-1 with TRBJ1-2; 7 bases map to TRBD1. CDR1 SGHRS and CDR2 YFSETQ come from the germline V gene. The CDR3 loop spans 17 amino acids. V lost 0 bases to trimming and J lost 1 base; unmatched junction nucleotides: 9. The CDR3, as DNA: TGCGCCAGCAGCTTGGCCGGGGCACAGGGGAGTAACTATGGCTACACCTTC. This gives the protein CASSLAGAQGSNYGYTF.